This record concerns one T cell receptor (beta chain) sequence. Trimming cost V 1 base and J 1 base, with 7 bases left between them. Per germline, CDR1 SGHTA and CDR2 FQGNSA. The CDR3 runs to 14 residues. The data were taken from a study of blood T cell repertoires in COVID-19. Sequenced by immunoSEQ multiplex PCR; TCRdb stores in-frame clones only, minus some. Here the sample spans about 360,000 clones, around 86% being singletons. The TCR originated in a human donor in a cohort sampled during active COVID-19. The sequenced sample was peripheral blood. This chain connects TRBV7-2 to TRBJ2-5, with D unclear. CDR3 DNA sequence: TGTGCCAGCAGCTTAGACTACCCCCAAGAGACCCAGTACTTC. Translating gives CASSLDYPQETQYF.